Listed below are T cell receptor beta chains from one sample, sequenced in a study of T cell responses to AZD1222 COVID-19 vaccine. Generated by immunoSEQ multiplex PCR, the TCRdb table keeps only in-frame clones and is missing some. This table holds 65,000 to 75,000 clones, over 60% found once. The sample here was peripheral blood, taken 28 days after the second AZD1222 dose. Every receptor here comes from an adult who received the AZD1222 COVID-19 vaccine. CDR3s include the opening cysteine and the closing phenylalanine or tryptophan. D genes are given only for firm matches. Not all rows give a size; the values are once, few, many and, for expanded clones, a class.

-	TRBV7-9	TRBJ1-6	-	TGTGCCAGCAGCCCCGGACGGGGTGAGAATAATTCACCCCTCCACTTT	CASSPGRGENNSPLHF
-	TRBV6-2/TRBV6-3	TRBJ2-2	-	TGTGCCAGCAGTTACAGGGGAGGATTTGACACCGGGGAGCTGTTTTTT	CASSYRGGFDTGELFF
-	TRBV28	TRBJ2-7	-	TGTGCCAGCAGTTTCGCAGGGCCCTACGAGCAGTACTTC	CASSFAGPYEQYF
-	TRBV15	TRBJ2-7	TRBD2	TGTGCCACCAGCAGAGATCTCGGGACTAATTTCGAGCAGTACTTC	CATSRDLGTNFEQYF
-	TRBV19	TRBJ2-1	-	TGTGCCAGTAGTATTGGCGGGATCTACAATGAGCAGTTCTTC	CASSIGGIYNEQFF
-	TRBV9	TRBJ2-4	TRBD2	TGTGCCAGCAGCCCCCGGGGACTAGCGGGAGAGAACATTCAGTACTTC	CASSPRGLAGENIQYF
-	TRBV7-6	TRBJ1-6	-	TGTGCCAGCAGCGCAGGTTTAGGTTCACCCCTCCACTTT	CASSAGLGSPLHF
-	TRBV29-1	TRBJ2-5	TRBD2	TGCAGCGTAGGACTAGCGGGAGGGAAACAAGAGACCCAGTACTTC	CSVGLAGGKQETQYF
-	TRBV28	TRBJ1-3	-	TGTGCCAGCAGTCCCGGTAGCCTCGGAAACACCATATATTTT	CASSPGSLGNTIYF
few	TRBV11-3	TRBJ2-3	-	TGTGCCAGCAGCTTAGGGTCAGGGGAGACAGATACGCAGTATTTT	CASSLGSGETDTQYF
few	TRBV28	TRBJ1-5	TRBD1	TGTGCCAGCAGCCGACAGGGGCGGCAGCCCCAGCATTTT	CASSRQGRQPQHF
-	TRBV28	TRBJ2-7	TRBD1	TGTGCCTCTCGGACAGGGAAGGTCGAGCAGTACTTC	CASRTGKVEQYF
once	TRBV24-1	TRBJ1-2	-	TGTGCCACCAGTGATATGGACAGTAACTATGGCTACACCTTC	CATSDMDSNYGYTF
-	TRBV19	TRBJ1-4	-	TGTGCCAGCCTCTCAACCGGGACCGCGAATGAAAAACTGTTTTTT	CASLSTGTANEKLFF
-	TRBV2	TRBJ2-3	-	TGTGCCAGCAATTTGCAGGGCACAGATACGCAGTATTTT	CASNLQGTDTQYF
-	TRBV12-3/TRBV12-4	TRBJ2-3	-	TGTGCCAGCAGTTTAGGGACAGATACGCAGTATTTT	CASSLGTDTQYF
-	TRBV12-3/TRBV12-4	TRBJ2-7	-	TGTGCCAGCAGCTCGGGACCCCAAGAGCAGTACTTC	CASSSGPQEQYF
-	TRBV4-1	TRBJ2-1	TRBD2	TGCGCCAGCAGCCCATCGGGACTAGCGGGACAGAGCTCCTACAATGAGCAGTTCTTC	CASSPSGLAGQSSYNEQFF
-	TRBV4-1	TRBJ1-6	-	TGCGCCAGCAGCCAATGGGGGGAAGGTTCACCCCTCCACTTT	CASSQWGEGSPLHF
-	TRBV30	TRBJ2-3	TRBD2	TGTGCCTGGAGTGTCTGGCGGACTAGCGGTCCAAAGGGTACAGATACGCAGTATTTT	CAWSVWRTSGPKGTDTQYF
-	TRBV28	TRBJ1-4	-	TGTGCCAGCAGTTCGACCTACTTTGCAACTAATGAAAAACTGTTTTTT	CASSSTYFATNEKLFF
-	TRBV6-2/TRBV6-3	TRBJ2-1	-	TGTGCCAGCAACCCGCTCGTACTCCGGGGTGAGCAGTTCTTC	CASNPLVLRGEQFF
-	TRBV9	TRBJ2-7	TRBD2	TGTGCCAGCAGCGTAGAAGGCGGGAGGTCTTACGAGCAGTACTTC	CASSVEGGRSYEQYF
-	TRBV4-3	TRBJ2-1	-	TGCGCCAGCAGCCAAGTTTTAGGAGGGCGCTCCTACAATGAGCAGTTCTTC	CASSQVLGGRSYNEQFF
-	TRBV19	TRBJ1-6	TRBD1	TGTGCCAGTAGTAGAAACAGGGGGCGAAATTCACCCCTCCACTTT	CASSRNRGRNSPLHF
once	TRBV19	TRBJ2-1	-	TGTGCCAGTAGTATAACTAGTCGCAATGAGCAGTTCTTC	CASSITSRNEQFF
-	TRBV30	TRBJ2-3	-	TGTGCCTGGAGTTGGCAGGACCGTACGCAGTATTTT	CAWSWQDRTQYF
-	TRBV10-2	TRBJ2-1	TRBD2	TGCGCCAGCAGTCCTATAGGGACTAGTTCCAATGAGCAGTTCTTC	CASSPIGTSSNEQFF
-	TRBV19	TRBJ1-4	-	TGTGCCACCCTAGGGACTGGGGATGAAAAACTGTTTTTT	CATLGTGDEKLFF
few	TRBV29-1	TRBJ1-2	-	TGCAGCGTTGAGGTTAACTATGGCTACACCTTC	CSVEVNYGYTF
-	TRBV5-1	TRBJ1-4	-	TGCGCCAGCAGCCCGGTGCATAATGAAAAACTGTTTTTT	CASSPVHNEKLFF
once	TRBV10-3	TRBJ2-7	-	TGTGCCATCAGCGATTCGGACAGAGCCTACGAGCAGTACTTC	CAISDSDRAYEQYF
-	TRBV10-2	TRBJ1-5	-	TGCGCCAGCAGGAAGGACCGAGCTCAGCCCCAGCATTTT	CASRKDRAQPQHF